This T cell receptor (beta chain) was sequenced for a study of yellow fever vaccine responses in identical twins. Whole-study results and caveats: On the reported evidence, twins' vaccine T cell responses seemed partly convergent and partly personalized.

In the case of this clonotype: The target antigen is unknown.

TCRdb fed the RT-PCR reads into MiXCR, producing one record per CDR3 protein. The data contain roughly 2,000 distinct CDR3 sequences, roughly 80% of them singletons. Germline V gene lookup returns CDR1 SGHVS and CDR2 FNYEAQ. The CDR3 length is 15 residues. The V gene lost 5 bases and the J gene lost 0 bases, with 10 bases spanning the gap. The material was T cells from blood (PBMCs), unsorted or a sorted subset (not recorded which), obtained before or after yellow fever vaccination (not recorded which). This sequence joins TRBV7-6 and TRBJ2-2; D may be TRBD1 (5 bases). This clonotype was sampled from a young woman who received the yellow fever vaccine. This chain's CDR3 is CASSPGNANTGELFF. CDR3 coding DNA: TGTGCCAGCAGCCCAGGGAACGCGAACACCGGGGAGCTGTTTTTT. Complete variable domain (other parts from reference TRBV7-6 and TRBJ2-2): GAGVSQSPRYKVTKRGQDVALRCDPISGHVSLYWYRQALGQGPEFLTYFNYEAQQDKSGLPNDRFSAERPEGSISTLTIQRTEQRDSAMYRCASSPGNANTGELFFGEGSRLTVL.